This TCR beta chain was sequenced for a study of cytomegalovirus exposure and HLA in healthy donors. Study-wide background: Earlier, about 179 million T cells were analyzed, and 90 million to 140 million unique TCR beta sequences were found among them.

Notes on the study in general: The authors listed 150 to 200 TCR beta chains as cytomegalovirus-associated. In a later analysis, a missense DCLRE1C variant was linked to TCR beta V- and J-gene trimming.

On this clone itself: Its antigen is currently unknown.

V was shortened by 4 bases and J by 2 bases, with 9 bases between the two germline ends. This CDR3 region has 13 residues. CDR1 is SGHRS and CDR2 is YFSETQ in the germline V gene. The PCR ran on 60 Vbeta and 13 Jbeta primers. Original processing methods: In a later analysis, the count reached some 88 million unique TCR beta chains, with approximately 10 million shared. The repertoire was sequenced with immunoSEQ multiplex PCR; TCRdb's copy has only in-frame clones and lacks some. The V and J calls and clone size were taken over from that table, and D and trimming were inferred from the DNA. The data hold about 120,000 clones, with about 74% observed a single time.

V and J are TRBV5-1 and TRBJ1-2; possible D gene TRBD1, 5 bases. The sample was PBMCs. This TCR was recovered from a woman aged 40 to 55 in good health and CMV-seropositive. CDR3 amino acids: CASSTRQNYGYTF. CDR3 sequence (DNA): TGCGCCAGCAGCACAAGACAGAACTATGGCTACACCTTC.